These 12 T cell receptor beta chains were all obtained from the same sample, sequenced in a study of response to subunit inactivated influenza vaccine. A single record per CDR3 protein comes from TCRdb applying MiXCR to the RT-PCR reads. The table lists about 160,000 distinct CDR3 sequences, approximately 11% of them singletons, with under 15% in the top ten. Sequenced material: non-naive T cells sorted from PBMCs, taken 45 days after vaccination. The origin of the receptors is a man aged 50 to 59 who received an inactivated influenza vaccine.

This clonotype was found a few times. The chain joins TRBV7-6 to TRBJ2-1; no reliable D call. CDR3 length: 15 residues. The germline V gene encodes CDR1 SGHVS and CDR2 FNYEAQ. V was pared by 1 base and J by 4 bases, with 11 bases between. This CDR3 is CASSLGGSRYNEQFF. The DNA of the CDR3 is TGTGCCAGCAGCTTAGGCGGATCACGGTACAATGAGCAGTTCTTC.

The V gene is TRBV6-4, the J gene TRBJ2-3, with 7 bases fitting TRBD1. The V segment lost 5 bases and the J segment 2 bases; nucleotides outside the gene matches: 10. From germline, CDR1 is MRHNA and CDR2 SNTAGT. This CDR3 has 16 residues. This CDR3 reads CASSPTGTDPTDTQYF. The CDR3 DNA reads as TGTGCCAGCAGTCCAACCGGGACAGACCCCACAGATACGCAGTATTTT.

At least ten counts were recorded for this clonotype. The chain employs TRBV28 and TRBJ2-4; D perhaps matches TRBD2 (5 bases). Germline V lookup: CDR1 MDHEN, CDR2 SYDVKM. Trimming cost V 7 bases and J 0 bases, with 22 bases left between them. CDR3 length: 18 amino acids. CDR3 in DNA: TGTGCCAGCACCGAACAAAGTAGAGGGATTATAGCCAAAAACATTCAGTACTTC. It translates to CASTEQSRGIIAKNIQYF.

The CDR3 spells CASSLEAGETYEQYF. The CDR3 bases are TGTGCCAGCAGCTTAGAGGCAGGGGAAACCTACGAGCAGTACTTC. This chain connects TRBV11-2 to TRBJ2-7; possibly TRBD1 for D (6 bases). The germline V gene has CDR1 SGHAT and CDR2 FQNNGV. Trimming took off 0 bases at V and 2 bases at J, with 11 bases between the two ends. This CDR3 comprises 15 residues.

The chain combines TRBV7-2 with TRBJ1-1; D is perhaps TRBD1 (5 bases). Germline CDR1 and CDR2: SGHTA and FQGNSA. The V gene lost 0 bases and the J gene lost 5 bases, with 10 bases spanning the gap. The CDR3 extends over 14 amino acids. The CDR3 DNA follows: TGTGCCAGCAGCTTAGCTCGGGCAGGGACTGAAGCTTTCTTT. Translating it yields CASSLARAGTEAFF.

The sample holds a few counts of this clonotype. The rearrangement joins TRBV7-8 to TRBJ1-2; no definite D call. CDR3 size: 16 residues. CDR1 is SGHVS, CDR2 FQNEAQ, per germline. Trimming removed 5 bases at V and 3 bases at J, with 19 bases between. The DNA of the CDR3 is TGTGCCAGCAGCCCAAGGTCCACGACCACCTACTATGGCTACACCTTC. It translates to CASSPRSTTTYYGYTF.

In this sample, this clonotype turned up a few times. The chain uses TRBV18 and TRBJ1-3; D not resolved. Germline V CDR1 and CDR2: KGHSH, LQKENI. This CDR3 has 13 residues. Trimming removed 3 bases at V and 8 bases at J, with 11 bases between. The CDR3 DNA follows: TGTGCCAGCTCACCCCCGACCGCGTACACCATATATTTT. This translates into CASSPPTAYTIYF.

The chain joins TRBV7-9 to TRBJ2-3; D remains ambiguous. Germline CDR1 SEHNR, CDR2 FQNEAQ (reference sequence). This CDR3 region has 15 residues. V was pared by 2 bases and J by 2 bases, with 11 bases between. The DNA of the CDR3 is TGTGCCAGCAGCTTATCCGGGTCTGACACAGATACGCAGTATTTT. Amino acid sequence: CASSLSGSDTDTQYF.

This chain joins TRBV7-6 and TRBJ2-7, with a weak D call TRBD1 (6 bases). Germline assignment: CDR1 SGHVS and CDR2 FNYEAQ. This CDR3 has 15 residues. The V end lost 6 bases, the J end lost 2 bases, and 17 bases lay between the germline ends. The CDR3 loop is CASSSKTGYTYEQYF. CDR3 nucleotides: TGTGCCAGCAGTTCGAAGACAGGCTACACCTACGAGCAGTACTTC.

This clonotype has only a few counts. CDR3 sequence reads: CASSPAGTGVTGELFF. The CDR3 coding sequence is TGTGCCAGCTCACCGGCCGGGACAGGGGTCACCGGGGAGCTGTTTTTT. The chain combines TRBV18 with TRBJ2-2; TRBD1 agrees at 10 bases. J gave up 4 bases and V 3 bases, and 5 bases lay outside the gene matches. This CDR3 contains 16 residues. Germline V lookup: CDR1 KGHSH, CDR2 LQKENI.

The sample holds a few counts of this clonotype. This chain joins TRBV15 and TRBJ1-6; 7 bases map to TRBD1. CDR3 length equals 17 residues. The V and J ends lost 0 bases and 6 bases, in that order; junction bases with no gene match: 8. From germline, CDR1 is LNHNV and CDR2 YYDKDF (reference sequence). CDR3 in amino acids: CATSRDGGDRPNSPLHF. The CDR3 DNA sequence: TGTGCCACCAGCAGAGACGGGGGGGACAGACCTAATTCACCCCTCCACTTT.

In this sample, this clonotype turned up many times. The gene calls are TRBV11-2 and TRBJ1-1; no clear D. The germline V and J ends were trimmed by 1 base and 1 base, with 4 bases remaining between them. This CDR3 comprises 13 residues. Germline V gene data show CDR1 as SGHAT and CDR2 as FQNNGV. The CDR3 loop reads CASSLGSNTEAFF. The CDR3 nucleotides read TGTGCCAGCAGCTTAGGGTCGAACACTGAAGCTTTCTTT. Combining the CDR3 with reference TRBV11-2 and TRBJ1-1 gives the whole variable domain EAGVAQSPRYKIIEKRQSVAFWCNPISGHATLYWYQQILGQGPKLLIQFQNNGVVDDSQLPKDRFSAERLKGVDSTLKIQPAKLEDSAVYLCASSLGSNTEAFFGQGTRLTVV.